This T cell receptor beta chain was recovered during a study of T cell repertoires in cytomegalovirus infection. Across the study: Through public TCR beta signatures, both CMV infection and matching HLA type were indicated.

CDR3 length: 17 amino acids. Unmatched junction bases numbered 10, after V lost 0 bases and J lost 4 bases. Of note for this clonotype: Its specificity is not known.

Broader study findings: The ex vivo response showed dominance by HLA-C-restricted CMV-specific TCR beta clonotypes.

Via MiXCR, TCRdb re-called the reads, giving one row per CDR3 protein. The data hold about 150,000 distinct CDR3 sequences, with 23% observed a single time. The chain combines TRBV23-1 with TRBJ1-1; 8 bases align to TRBD1. TRBV23-1 belongs to the ORF category, with a function that is uncertain. The sequenced sample was PBMCs. This TCR was sampled from a human donor in good health (CMV status not recorded). Some clones in this sample may be carry-over from other donors' samples. This CDR3 is CASSQSADRESGTEAFF. In nucleotides, the CDR3 is TGCGCCAGCAGTCAATCGGCGGACAGGGAGAGTGGCACTGAAGCTTTCTTT.